Given below is one T cell receptor (beta chain) in context. Its specificity is unknown. The J segment lost 6 bases and the V segment lost 5 bases, leaving 6 bases of the junction unmatched. The CDR3 runs 12 residues. Germline CDR1 and CDR2: SQVTM and ANQGSEA. This record comes from a study of cytomegalovirus exposure and HLA in healthy donors. Study information: There were about 85 million unique TCRs (from HLA-typed donors) in an early data release. Study conclusions and caveats: Reportedly, cytomegalovirus status was diagnosed with high sensitivity and specificity. Analysis performed later found about 17,000 TCR beta sequences associated with HLA alleles at 0.05 false discovery rate.

The PCR employed 60 Vbeta primers together with 13 Jbeta primers. Repertoires were generated with immunoSEQ multiplex PCR, while TCRdb's copy carries only in-frame clones and drops some. The sample gives some 140,000 clones, about 85% of which show up once; 2.5% to 3.5% is in the top ten. V gene TRBV29-1 combines with J gene TRBJ2-5; the match to TRBD2 covers 7 bases. The specimen was PBMCs. The receptor was isolated from a female donor in good health and CMV-seronegative. CDR3 residues: CSVLAGVQTQYF. The CDR3 nucleotides are TGCAGCGTTTTGGCGGGAGTTCAGACCCAGTACTTC.